These 3 T cell receptor beta chains came from one sample sequenced in a study of long-term antiretroviral therapy in people with HIV. It was version v3.0 of the immunoSEQ assay that was run at survey level. Measured with immunoSEQ multiplex PCR; TCRdb has only the in-frame clones, and not every one. The sample gives about 35,000 clones, roughly 79% of which show up once; approximately 3.7% is in the top ten. The sequencing used unsorted PBMCs, collected 3 years after starting antiretroviral therapy. The source is a man aged 50 to 59 with HIV.

The chain links TRBV18 to TRBJ2-7; 7 bases line up with TRBD2. Germline CDR1 and CDR2: KGHSH and LQKENI. This CDR3 spans 16 amino acids. The trim removed 5 bases at V and 3 bases at J, leaving 13 bases unmatched. The CDR3 DNA reads TGTGCCAGCTCAAGCATCCGGGACTACTCTATCTACGAGCAGTACTTC. As protein: CASSSIRDYSIYEQYF.

V gene TRBV6-5 combines with J gene TRBJ2-2; no clear D. Trimming took off 6 bases at V and 0 bases at J, with 11 bases between the two ends. Germline-derived CDR1 and CDR2 are MNHEY and SVGAGI. This CDR3 region has 15 residues. The DNA of the CDR3 is TGTGCCAGCAGCCCTCGGACGGCGAACACCGGGGAGCTGTTTTTT. It specifies CASSPRTANTGELFF.

The gene calls are TRBV18 and TRBJ2-7; D is tentatively TRBD1 or TRBD2 (6 bases each). V was shortened by 3 bases and J by 6 bases, with 15 bases between the two germline ends. The CDR3 runs to 14 residues. CDR1 KGHSH and CDR2 LQKENI come from the germline V gene. The CDR3 DNA reads TGTGCCAGCTCACCGGGGGGCCCCAGTCCCGAGCAGTACTTC. Amino acids: CASSPGGPSPEQYF.